Following are 21 T cell receptor beta chains from one sample sequenced in a study of blood T cell repertoires in COVID-19. Here immunoSEQ multiplex PCR was the method, and the copy in TCRdb shows in-frame clones only, minus some. The sample lists fewer than 400,000 clones, more than 90% occurring once. The sequenced sample consisted of PBMCs or T cells enriched from blood (not recorded which). Receptor source: a woman aged 25 to 39 who had recovered from COVID-19.

The chain joins TRBV7-9 to TRBJ2-1; TRBD1 matches at 8 bases. V gave up 4 bases and J gave up 6 bases; unmatched junction bases: 8. Germline V lookup: CDR1 SEHNR, CDR2 FQNEAQ (reference sequence). The CDR3 is 15 residues long. CDR3 residues: CASSSYRTGGNEQFF. CDR3 sequence (DNA): TGTGCCAGCAGCTCCTACCGCACAGGGGGCAATGAGCAGTTCTTC.

The rearrangement links TRBV10-3 to TRBJ2-5, with 7 positions matching TRBD2. This CDR3 is built from 15 residues. Looked up from germline, CDR1 is ENHRY and CDR2 is SYGVKD. V lost 0 bases, J lost 1 base, and 2 bases stayed unmatched. CDR3 in DNA: TGTGCCATCAGTGAGTCGGGGAGGGCCCAAGAGACCCAGTACTTC. The encoded protein is CAISESGRAQETQYF.

The chain is built from TRBV4-3 and TRBJ1-5; no clear D gene. Germline V lookup: CDR1 LGHNA, CDR2 YSLEER. Trimming took 0 bases from V and 3 from J, leaving 9 bases between them. The CDR3 spans 15 residues. As DNA, the CDR3 is TGCGCCAGCAGCCAAGATCCCGCAGTCAATCAGCCCCAGCATTTT. Residues: CASSQDPAVNQPQHF.

The chain uses TRBV19 and TRBJ2-2, with unresolved D. CDR1 LNHDA and CDR2 SQIVND come from the germline V gene (reference sequence). CDR3 length equals 14 residues. With 3 bases removed from V and 6 bases from J, the gap between germline ends came to 11 bases. CDR3 DNA sequence: TGTGCCAGTAGTATTGCAGGTAGTGCCGGGGAGCTGTTTTTT. Its translation: CASSIAGSAGELFF.

J is TRBJ2-2 and V is TRBV30; D remains unclear. Germline values: CDR1 GTSNPN, CDR2 SVGIG (reference sequence). The CDR3 is made up of 14 amino acids. V lost 4 bases and J 0 bases, leaving 9 bases between the germline ends. The CDR3 loop reads CAWIRQANTGELFF. The CDR3 DNA sequence: TGTGCCTGGATTAGGCAGGCGAACACCGGGGAGCTGTTTTTT. Supplemented by reference TRBV30 and TRBJ2-2, the full variable domain reads SQTIHQWPATLVQPVGSPLSLECTVEGTSNPNLYWYRQAAGRGLQLLFYSVGIGQISSEVPQNLSASRPQDRQFILSSKKLLLSDSGFYLCAWIRQANTGELFFGEGSRLTVL.

The rearrangement uses TRBV9 and TRBJ1-3, with D perhaps matching TRBD1 (6 bases). Trimming pared 0 bases from V and 2 bases from J, leaving 9 bases between. The germline CDR1 and CDR2 sequences are SGDLS and YYNGEE. This CDR3 contains 15 residues. As DNA, the CDR3 is TGTGCCAGCAGCGTAGCTTGGGGGCCTGGAAACACCATATATTTT. Amino acid sequence: CASSVAWGPGNTIYF.

The chain has TRBV7-9 and TRBJ2-6, with no clear D. The CDR3 spans 13 residues. The germline V gene encodes CDR1 SEHNR and CDR2 FQNEAQ (reference sequence). Trimming stripped 5 bases from V and 4 bases from J, with 6 bases between. The CDR3 DNA reads TGTGCCAGCAGCCGCCTAGGGGCCAACGTCCTGACTTTC. Its translation is CASSRLGANVLTF.

As concerns this clone: Other DNA sequences in this sample translate to the same CDR3. This sequence joins TRBV27 and TRBJ2-7; a weak D match, TRBD1 (6 bases). V was clipped by 2 bases and J by 3 bases, with 11 bases between them. The CDR3 sequence is 14 residues long. The germline V gene encodes CDR1 MNHEY and CDR2 SMNVEV (reference sequence). DNA for the CDR3: TGTGCCAGCAGTTTAATGGACAGCAGCTACGAGCAGTACTTC. It codes for CASSLMDSSYEQYF.

This clone was seen a handful of times. This chain uses TRBV2 with TRBJ1-2, with a tentative D call TRBD1 (6 bases). The CDR3 consists of 13 residues. V lost 6 bases and J 6 bases, leaving 14 bases between the germline ends. Germline lookup yields CDR1 SNHLY and CDR2 FYNNEI. The CDR3 sequence is CASRGAGDHGYTF. The DNA for the CDR3 is TGTGCCAGCAGGGGGGCAGGGGATCATGGCTACACCTTC.

The V and J genes are TRBV28 and TRBJ2-7, with 8 bases identical to TRBD2. This CDR3 has 15 amino acids. The V gene end was trimmed by 5 bases and the J gene end by 3 bases; junction bases not matched to a gene: 9. Germline values: CDR1 MDHEN, CDR2 SYDVKM. CDR3 sequence: CASSRAGTRHYEQYF. The CDR3, as DNA: TGTGCCAGCAGTAGGGCCGGGACTAGGCACTACGAGCAGTACTTC.

Only one count was recorded for this clone. This rearrangement joins TRBV28 to TRBJ1-4; no reliable D call. V lost 2 bases and J 8 bases, leaving 12 bases between the germline ends. Germline values: CDR1 MDHEN, CDR2 SYDVKM. The CDR3 is made up of 14 amino acids. The CDR3 DNA reads TGTGCCAGCAGTTTAACCGGGCCGGGGGAAAAACTGTTTTTT. Residues: CASSLTGPGEKLFF. Looking up the rest from reference TRBV28 and TRBJ1-4 gives the full variable domain: DVKVTQSSRYLVKRTGEKVFLECVQDMDHENMFWYRQDPGLGLRLIYFSYDVKMKEKGDIPEGYSVSREKKERFSLILESASTNQTSMYLCASSLTGPGEKLFFGSGTQLSVL.

The chain recombines TRBV20-1 with TRBJ2-7; TRBD1 aligns across 7 bases. Per the germline V gene, CDR1 is DFQATT and CDR2 is SNEGSKA (reference sequence). The CDR3 totals 13 residues. V lost 5 bases, J lost 0 bases, and 4 bases stayed unmatched. In DNA, the CDR3 is TGCAGTGCTGGTGGACAGGTCTCCTACGAGCAGTACTTC. It encodes CSAGGQVSYEQYF.

V is TRBV11-2 and J is TRBJ2-1; maybe TRBD1 (6 bases). V dropped 5 bases and J dropped 10 bases, with 9 bases sitting between them. Per the germline V gene, CDR1 is SGHAT and CDR2 is FQNNGV. This CDR3 comprises 11 residues. The CDR3 DNA reads TGTGCCAGCAGCCCAGGGGTCGAGCAGTTCTTC. This sequence encodes CASSPGVEQFF.

This clone was recorded only once. The chain combines TRBV9 with TRBJ1-2; D call uncertain. Per germline, CDR1 SGDLS and CDR2 YYNGEE. V was pared by 3 bases and J by 4 bases, with 4 bases between. The CDR3 sequence is 11 residues long. CDR3 coding DNA: TGTGCCAGCAGCGACTCCTATGGCTACACCTTC. Amino acid sequence: CASSDSYGYTF.

The V and J genes are TRBV28 and TRBJ1-4; 9 bases fit TRBD1. V lost 5 bases and J lost 8; bases outside the gene matches: 9. The CDR3 consists of 15 residues. Germline V lookup: CDR1 MDHEN, CDR2 SYDVKM. The CDR3 spells CASSPAGTGYEKLFF. DNA of the CDR3: TGTGCCAGCAGTCCCGCCGGGACAGGGTACGAAAAACTGTTTTTT.

CDR3 in amino acids: CSVRRNTEAFF. DNA for the CDR3: TGCAGCGTTAGGAGGAACACTGAAGCTTTCTTT. The chain joins TRBV29-1 to TRBJ1-1; D is ambiguous. Trimming left V 5 bases short and J 1 base short, with 5 bases between. There are 11 residues in the CDR3. Per the germline V gene, CDR1 is SQVTM and CDR2 is ANQGSEA.

The rearrangement joins TRBV3-1 (or the pseudogene TRBV3-2) to TRBJ1-2; D is uncertain. V lost 4 bases and J 4 bases, leaving 19 bases between the germline ends. The germline V gene encodes CDR1 LGHDT and CDR2 YNNKEL (reference sequence). CDR3 length: 16 residues. CDR3: CASSPPPGLRSYGYTF. The CDR3 DNA follows: TGTGCCAGCAGCCCCCCCCCGGGATTAAGGAGCTATGGCTACACCTTC.

The chain recombines TRBV19 with TRBJ1-4, with a possible D match to TRBD1 (5 bases). V lost 3 bases, J lost 2 bases, and 10 bases lay in between. Per the germline V gene, CDR1 is LNHDA and CDR2 is SQIVND (reference sequence). The CDR3 sequence is 15 residues long. The CDR3 nucleotides read TGTGCCAGTAGTATCTCGGGGGATACTAATGAAAAACTGTTTTTT. Amino acid sequence: CASSISGDTNEKLFF.

The chain employs TRBV11-3 and TRBJ2-1; 12 positions match TRBD2. With 0 bases clipped from V and 10 bases from J, the junction kept 4 bases outside the gene matches. CDR1 SGHNT and CDR2 YENEEA come from the germline V gene. CDR3 length: 15 amino acids. Written as DNA, the CDR3 is TGTGCCAGCAGCTTAGAACTAGCGGGGGGTGACGAGCAGTTCTTC. Protein sequence: CASSLELAGGDEQFF.

The chain has TRBV18 and TRBJ1-2, with 9 bases lining up with TRBD1. This CDR3 spans 15 amino acids. V shed 2 bases, J shed 4 bases, and the junction held 5 bases outside the gene matches. Per germline, CDR1 KGHSH and CDR2 LQKENI. CDR3 DNA: TGTGCCAGCTCACCAATCACAGGGGGCAGCTATGGCTACACCTTC. Its translation: CASSPITGGSYGYTF.

The DNA for the CDR3 is TGTGCCAGCTCCCGGACGGGGAATCAGCCCCAGCATTTT. Protein: CASSRTGNQPQHF. The rearrangement uses TRBV18 and TRBJ1-5; D is unresolved. The CDR3 is made up of 13 amino acids. Germline V CDR1 and CDR2: KGHSH, LQKENI. V was pared by 6 bases and J by 4 bases, with 10 bases between.